Each of the 24 T cell receptor beta chains below was sequenced from the same sample in a study of tumor and adjacent non-tumor tissue in lung cancer. The library came from three nested PCR rounds adapted from ARM-PCR protocols. TCRdb recomputed calls from the multiplex PCR reads with MiXCR, one row per CDR3 protein. The repertoire holds tens of thousands of distinct CDR3 sequences, more than 55% seen once, with less than 35% in the top ten. The template was RNA from unsorted bulk tissue. More than 3 cm separated this lung sample from the edge of the tumor. Sequencing input: distant non-tumor lung tissue. The receptors were sampled from a man aged 65 to 79 with non-small cell lung cancer.

The chain has TRBV10-3 and TRBJ2-3; D not resolved. This CDR3 spans 13 amino acids. Per the germline V gene, CDR1 is ENHRY and CDR2 is SYGVKD. V was pared by 10 bases and J by 3 bases, with 14 bases between. The DNA of the CDR3 is TGTGCCACCGTAGGGTTGGGTACAGATACGCAGTATTTT. Its protein is CATVGLGTDTQYF.

About this clonotype itself: A read error may account for a junction end that differs from germline. The chain recombines TRBV11-1 with TRBJ2-1, with 16 bases identical to TRBD2. This CDR3 has 19 residues. Per germline, CDR1 SGHAT and CDR2 FQDESV (reference sequence). The CDR3 spells CASSLRGLAGGGLYNEQLF. The DNA of the CDR3 is TGTGCCAGCAGCTTAAGGGGACTAGCGGGAGGGGGACTCTACAATGAGCAGTTATTC.

Comment on this clonotype: One end of the junction fails to match germline, which may point to a read error. The chain carries TRBV23-1 and TRBJ2-7, with D unresolved. TRBV23-1 belongs to the ORF category, with a function that is uncertain. CDR3 size: 9 residues. The CDR3 protein is CASSQAGFF. Here the CDR3 DNA reads TGCGCCAGCAGTCAGGCAGGCTTCTTC.

As for this clonotype: This could be a read error, since a much larger clone is one nucleotide away. V gene TRBV23-1 combines with J gene TRBJ2-6; TRBD1 aligns across 7 bases. TRBV23-1 is identified as an open reading frame with a role that is uncertain. CDR3 length equals 17 residues. The CDR3 loop is CVSSRDREFSGANVLTF. CDR3 bases: TGCGTCAGCAGTCGTGACAGGGAATTCTCTGGGGCCAACGTCCTGACTTTC.

The rearrangement joins TRBV4-1 to TRBJ1-1, with a weak D call TRBD1 (5 bases). Looked up from germline, CDR1 is MGHRA and CDR2 is YSYEKL. Trimming stripped 4 bases from V and 7 bases from J, with 10 bases between. This CDR3 is built from 12 residues. The CDR3 DNA is TGCGCCAGCAGCCTTGGCGGGGGTGAAGCTTTCTTT. Amino acids: CASSLGGGEAFF.

This clonotype was recorded once. A much larger clone lies a single base off, so this may be a read error. The J gene is TRBJ1-5, the V gene TRBV16; 7 bases fit TRBD1. Germline CDR1 and CDR2: KGHSY and FQNENV. The CDR3 contains 14 residues. CDR3 DNA sequence: TGTGCCAGGAGCCGGCGACAGGGCGGTCAGCCCCAGCATTTT. It encodes CARSRRQGGQPQHF.

The chain has TRBV11-3 and TRBJ2-2; TRBD1 might be the D (6 bases). Trimming took off 9 bases at V and 4 bases at J, with 15 bases between the two ends. The CDR3 sequence is 14 residues long. CDR1 and CDR2 (germline): SGHNT, YENEEA. As DNA, the CDR3 is TGTGCCAGGGACAGACATGGATCCACCGGGGAGCTGTTTTTT. Translating gives CARDRHGSTGELFF.

For this clonotype: Given the absence of the conserved phenylalanine or tryptophan at the CDR3 end, a read error is likely. The genes are TRBV5-4 and TRBJ2-7, with TRBD2 matching 13 bases. The CDR3 is 15 residues long. CDR1 is SGHNT, CDR2 YYREEE, per germline (reference sequence). V lost 7 bases to trimming and J lost 7 bases; unmatched junction nucleotides: 11. CDR3 loop: CASRDGTSGVYEQYL. CDR3 in DNA: TGTGCCAGCCGTGACGGGACTAGCGGGGTCTATGAGCAGTACTTA.

As regards this clonotype: The junction departs from the called germline gene at one end, perhaps through a read error. V gene TRBV20-1 combines with J gene TRBJ1-5; D might be TRBD1 (6 bases). CDR3 length: 17 residues. Germline V gives CDR1 DFQATT, CDR2 SNEGSKA (reference sequence). CDR3 DNA: TGCAGTGCTCCAACAAGACGGGGGGGCCCGATGAATCAGCCCCGGCATTTT. Translated, it gives CSAPTRRGGPMNQPRHF.

This clonotype was observed at least ten times. The chain uses TRBV28 and TRBJ1-1; the D is unclear. Trimming shortened V by 1 base and J by 2 bases, and 8 bases separated the two germline ends. CDR1 and CDR2 from the germline V gene are MDHEN and SYDVKM. The CDR3 is made up of 14 amino acids. CDR3 DNA: TGTGCCAGCAGTTTATCTTTCAGCAACACTGAAGCTTTCTTT. Protein sequence: CASSLSFSNTEAFF.

In nucleotides, the CDR3 is TGTGGCAGTGCGACTAGCAATCAGCCCCAGCATTTT. The encoded protein is CGSATSNQPQHF. V and J are TRBV28 and TRBJ1-5; D gene unclear. CDR3 length equals 12 residues. Germline CDR1 reads MDHEN; CDR2 reads SYDVKM.

On this clonotype itself: A much larger clone sits a single nucleotide away, making a read error possible. V gene TRBV6-5 combines with J gene TRBJ1-6; D remains ambiguous. This CDR3 comprises 13 residues. Germline V lookup: CDR1 MNHEY, CDR2 SVGAGI. CDR3 protein: CASSLPTNSPFHF. The CDR3 region has the DNA TGTGCCAGCAGCCTTCCTACTAATTCACCCTTCCACTTT.

This clonotype occurred a few times. The chain uses TRBV12-3 or TRBV12-4 and TRBJ2-3, with 7 nucleotides matching TRBD2. J gave up 7 bases and V 1 base, and 5 bases lay outside the gene matches. There are 14 residues in the CDR3. The CDR3 sequence is CASSLGGSKNTQYF. As DNA, the CDR3 is TGTGCCAGCAGTTTAGGCGGGAGTAAGAATACGCAGTATTTT.

A note on this clonotype: At one end the junction does not follow the germline gene, possibly because of a read error. The rearrangement uses TRBV11-2 and TRBJ2-7; possibly TRBD2 for D (7 bases). This CDR3 is 15 amino acids long. Germline values: CDR1 SGHAT, CDR2 FQNNGV. CDR3 sequence (DNA): TGTGTCAGCAGCCCGGCGGGGGCCACCTACCACGAGCAGTACTTT. Translated: CVSSPAGATYHEQYF.

In this sample, this clonotype turned up many times. V and J are TRBV5-1 and TRBJ1-5; the match to TRBD1 covers 7 bases. This CDR3 is 14 amino acids long. CDR1 SGHRS and CDR2 YFSETQ come from the germline V gene. The trim removed 4 bases at V and 7 bases at J, leaving 8 bases unmatched. The CDR3 DNA sequence: TGCGCCAGCAGCCCGCAGGCAGGGGGACAGCCCCAGCATTTT. It codes for CASSPQAGGQPQHF.

The rearrangement links TRBV6-1 to TRBJ2-5; no definite D call. Between the trimmed V and J ends, which lost 6 bases and 14 bases, there was a span of 22 bases. Germline assignment: CDR1 MNHNS and CDR2 SASEGT. This CDR3 is 13 amino acids long. CDR3 DNA sequence: TGTGCCAGCAGGATGGAACCCAGAGAGACCCTATACTTC. Amino acid sequence: CASRMEPRETLYF.

For this clonotype: At one of its ends the junction is not consistent with the germline gene, which may arise from a read error. The chain employs TRBV25-1 and TRBJ2-3; possible D gene TRBD2, 6 bases. Germline CDR1 is MGHDK and CDR2 is SYGVNS. The CDR3 length is 15 residues. CDR3 in amino acids: CANSMRGGATDTQYF. The CDR3 DNA is TGTGCCAACAGTATGAGGGGCGGGGCAACAGATACGCAGTATTTT.

This sequence joins TRBV6-1 and TRBJ2-2, with 8 bases lining up with TRBD1. There are 16 residues in the CDR3. Germline lookup yields CDR1 MNHNS and CDR2 SASEGT. The V gene end was trimmed by 4 bases and the J gene end by 6 bases; junction bases not matched to a gene: 10. The CDR3 region has the DNA TGTGCCAGCAGTGGAGGCTTCAGGGGGCGGGCCGGGGAGCTGTTTTTT. It codes for CASSGGFRGRAGELFF.

A note on this clonotype: A much more abundant neighbour one base away suggests this may be a read error. The J gene is TRBJ2-2, the V gene TRBV5-6; 11 bases map to TRBD2. The CDR3 is 16 residues long. The V gene's germline CDR1 is SGHDT and CDR2 YYEEEE. CDR3 protein: CASGLALAGDTGELFF. The CDR3 bases are TGTGCCAGCGGCTTGGCACTAGCGGGAGATACCGGGGAGCTGTTTTTT.

This clonotype was seen only once. This chain connects TRBV11-3 to TRBJ2-2; D is unclear. The CDR3 is 13 amino acids. Per the germline V gene, CDR1 is SGHNT and CDR2 is YENEEA. The germline V and J ends were trimmed by 8 bases and 7 bases, with 14 bases remaining between them. This CDR3 is CASGLDHIGELFF. CDR3 DNA: TGTGCCAGCGGATTAGACCACATCGGGGAGCTGTTTTTT.

The V gene is TRBV11-2, the J gene TRBJ2-1; D is uncertain. Germline values: CDR1 SGHAT, CDR2 FQNNGV. The V end was cut by 9 bases, the J end by 7 bases, with 19 bases between. The length of the CDR3 is 14 residues. The CDR3 DNA is TGTGCCAGTAACTTAGTAGTACTTTCAAATGAGCAGTTCTTC. It translates to CASNLVVLSNEQFF.

This clonotype was seen at least ten times. The rearrangement uses TRBV6-2 or TRBV6-3 and TRBJ1-5; D ambiguous. From germline, CDR1 is MNHEY and CDR2 SVGEGT. V was shortened by 2 bases and J by 9 bases, with 11 bases between the two germline ends. The CDR3 is 13 amino acids. The CDR3 coding sequence is TGTGCCAGCAGTTACGAGGGTATCCGGCCCCAGCATTTT. This encodes CASSYEGIRPQHF.

Details on this clonotype: No conserved phenylalanine or tryptophan ends this CDR3, so it is likely a read error. The chain carries TRBV5-1 and TRBJ2-7; no reliable D call. From germline, CDR1 is SGHRS and CDR2 YFSETQ. The CDR3 is 13 residues long. Trimming pared 3 bases from V and 2 bases from J, leaving 9 bases between. For the CDR3, the DNA is TGCGCCAGCAGCTCGGAACAACCCTACGAGCAGTACTTA. Protein: CASSSEQPYEQYL.

The gene calls are TRBV6-6 and TRBJ1-2, with D uncertain. CDR1 and CDR2 (germline): MNHNY, SVGAGI (reference sequence). Between the trimmed V and J ends, which lost 5 bases and 0 bases, there was a span of 10 bases. The CDR3 length is 14 residues. CDR3 loop: CASSTSTANYGYTF. CDR3 DNA sequence: TGTGCCAGCAGTACCTCGACGGCTAACTATGGCTACACCTTC.